This T cell receptor (beta chain) emerged from a study of blood T cells in healthy people across ages. Study-wide points: Expanded clonotype changes were possibly confounded by unknown donor CMV status.

Worth noting for this clonotype: Its antigen is not identified.

A sample-barcoded 5' primer and a J-beta primer mix were used in a second PCR of roughly 7 to 11 cycles. TCRdb independently ran MiXCR on the 5' RACE reads; one entry per CDR3 protein. The profile shows under 2 million distinct CDR3 sequences, about 35% of them singletons. At least 6.5 million PBMCs were isolated per sample. The sequenced material came from blood. The TCR comes from a young woman in good health.

CDR3 amino acids: CASSFNRDRNQPQHF. The DNA for the CDR3 is TGTGCCAGCAGTTTCAACCGGGACAGGAATCAGCCCCAGCATTTT. This chain joins TRBV12-3 or TRBV12-4 and TRBJ1-5; 8 nucleotides agree with TRBD1. With V trimmed by 3 bases and J by 4 bases, 5 bases remained unmatched. The CDR3 length is 15 residues.